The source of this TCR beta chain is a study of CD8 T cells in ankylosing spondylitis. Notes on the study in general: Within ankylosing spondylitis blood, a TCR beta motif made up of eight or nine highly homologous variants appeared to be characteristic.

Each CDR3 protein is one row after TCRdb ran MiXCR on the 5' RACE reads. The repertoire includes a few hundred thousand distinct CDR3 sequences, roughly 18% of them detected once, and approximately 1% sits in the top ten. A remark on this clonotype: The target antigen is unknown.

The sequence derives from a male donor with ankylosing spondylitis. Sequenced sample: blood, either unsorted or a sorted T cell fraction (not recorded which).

In DNA, the CDR3 is TGCAGTGCTAGTCACAGGAGCTATGGCTACACCTTC. It yields the protein CSASHRSYGYTF. The chain links TRBV20-1 to TRBJ1-2; D might be TRBD1 (5 bases). The germline gives CDR1 DFQATT, CDR2 SNEGSKA (reference sequence). Deletions cut 3 bases from V and 4 bases from J, with 9 bases between. The CDR3 is made up of 12 amino acids.